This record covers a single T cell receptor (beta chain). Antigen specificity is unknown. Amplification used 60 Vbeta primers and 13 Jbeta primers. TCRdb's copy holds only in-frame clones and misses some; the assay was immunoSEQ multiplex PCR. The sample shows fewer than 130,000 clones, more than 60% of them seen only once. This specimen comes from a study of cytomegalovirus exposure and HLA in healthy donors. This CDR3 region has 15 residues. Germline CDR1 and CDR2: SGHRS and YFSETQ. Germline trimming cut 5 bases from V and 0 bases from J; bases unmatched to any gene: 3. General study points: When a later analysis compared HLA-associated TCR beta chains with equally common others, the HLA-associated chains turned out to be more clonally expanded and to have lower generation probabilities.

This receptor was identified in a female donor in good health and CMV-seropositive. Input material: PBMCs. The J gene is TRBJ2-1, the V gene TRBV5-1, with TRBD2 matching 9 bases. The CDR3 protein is CASRLAGSSYNEQFF. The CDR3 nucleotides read TGCGCCAGCAGGCTAGCGGGGAGCTCCTACAATGAGCAGTTCTTC.